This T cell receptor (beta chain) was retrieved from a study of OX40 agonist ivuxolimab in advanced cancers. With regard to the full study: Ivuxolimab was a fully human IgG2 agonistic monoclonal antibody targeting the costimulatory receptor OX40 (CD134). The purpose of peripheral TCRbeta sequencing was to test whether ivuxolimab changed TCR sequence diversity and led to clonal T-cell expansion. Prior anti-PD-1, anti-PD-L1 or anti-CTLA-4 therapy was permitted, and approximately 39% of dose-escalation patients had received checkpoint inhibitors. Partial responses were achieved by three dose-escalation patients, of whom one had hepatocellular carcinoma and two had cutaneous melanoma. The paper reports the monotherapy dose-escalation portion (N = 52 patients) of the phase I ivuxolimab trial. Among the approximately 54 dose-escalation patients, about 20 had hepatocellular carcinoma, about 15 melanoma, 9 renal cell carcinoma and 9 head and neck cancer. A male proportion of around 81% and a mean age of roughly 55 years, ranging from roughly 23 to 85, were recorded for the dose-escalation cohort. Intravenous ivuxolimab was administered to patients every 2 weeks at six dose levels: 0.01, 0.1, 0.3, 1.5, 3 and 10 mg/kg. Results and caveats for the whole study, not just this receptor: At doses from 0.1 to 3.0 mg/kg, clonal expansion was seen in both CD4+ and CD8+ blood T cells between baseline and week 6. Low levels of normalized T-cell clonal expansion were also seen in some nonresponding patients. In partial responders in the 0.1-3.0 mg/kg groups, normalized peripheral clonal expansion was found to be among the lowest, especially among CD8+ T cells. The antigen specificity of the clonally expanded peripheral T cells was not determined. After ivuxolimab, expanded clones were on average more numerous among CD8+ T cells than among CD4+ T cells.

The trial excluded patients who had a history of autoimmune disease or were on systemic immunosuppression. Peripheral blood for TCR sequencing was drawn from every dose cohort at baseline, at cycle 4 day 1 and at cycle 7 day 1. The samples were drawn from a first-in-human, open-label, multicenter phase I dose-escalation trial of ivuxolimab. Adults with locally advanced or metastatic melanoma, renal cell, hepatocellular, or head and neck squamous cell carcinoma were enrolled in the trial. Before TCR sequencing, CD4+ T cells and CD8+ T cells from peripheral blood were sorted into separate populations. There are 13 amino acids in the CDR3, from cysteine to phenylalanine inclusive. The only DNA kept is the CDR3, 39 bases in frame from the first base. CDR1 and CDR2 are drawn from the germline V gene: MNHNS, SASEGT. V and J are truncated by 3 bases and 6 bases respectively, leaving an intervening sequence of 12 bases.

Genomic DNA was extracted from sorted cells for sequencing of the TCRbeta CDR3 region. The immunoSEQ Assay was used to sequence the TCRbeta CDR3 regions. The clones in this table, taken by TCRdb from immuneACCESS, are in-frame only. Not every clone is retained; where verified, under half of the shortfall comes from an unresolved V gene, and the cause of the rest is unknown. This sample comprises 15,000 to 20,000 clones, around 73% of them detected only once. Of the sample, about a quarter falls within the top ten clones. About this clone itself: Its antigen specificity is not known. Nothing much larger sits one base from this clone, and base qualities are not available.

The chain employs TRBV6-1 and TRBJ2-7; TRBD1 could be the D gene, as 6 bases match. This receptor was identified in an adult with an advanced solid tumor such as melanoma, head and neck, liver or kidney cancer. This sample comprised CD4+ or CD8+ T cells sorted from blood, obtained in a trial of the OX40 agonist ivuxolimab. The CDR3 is CASSDYRVSEQYF. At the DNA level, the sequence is TGTGCCAGCAGTGATTACAGGGTAAGCGAGCAGTACTTC.